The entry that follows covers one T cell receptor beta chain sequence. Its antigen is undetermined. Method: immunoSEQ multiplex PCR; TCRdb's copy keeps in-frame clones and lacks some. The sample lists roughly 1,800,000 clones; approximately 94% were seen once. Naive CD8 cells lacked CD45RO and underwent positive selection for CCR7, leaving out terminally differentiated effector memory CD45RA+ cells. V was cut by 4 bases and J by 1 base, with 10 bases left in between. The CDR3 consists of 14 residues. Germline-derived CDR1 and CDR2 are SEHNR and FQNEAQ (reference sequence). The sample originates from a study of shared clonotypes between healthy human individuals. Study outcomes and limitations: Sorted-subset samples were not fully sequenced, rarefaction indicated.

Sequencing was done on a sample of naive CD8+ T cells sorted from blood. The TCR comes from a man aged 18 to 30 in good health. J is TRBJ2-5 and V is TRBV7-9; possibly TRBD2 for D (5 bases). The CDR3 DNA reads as TGTGCCAGCAGCTGGACTTCCCCCCAAGAGACCCAGTACTTC. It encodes CASSWTSPQETQYF.